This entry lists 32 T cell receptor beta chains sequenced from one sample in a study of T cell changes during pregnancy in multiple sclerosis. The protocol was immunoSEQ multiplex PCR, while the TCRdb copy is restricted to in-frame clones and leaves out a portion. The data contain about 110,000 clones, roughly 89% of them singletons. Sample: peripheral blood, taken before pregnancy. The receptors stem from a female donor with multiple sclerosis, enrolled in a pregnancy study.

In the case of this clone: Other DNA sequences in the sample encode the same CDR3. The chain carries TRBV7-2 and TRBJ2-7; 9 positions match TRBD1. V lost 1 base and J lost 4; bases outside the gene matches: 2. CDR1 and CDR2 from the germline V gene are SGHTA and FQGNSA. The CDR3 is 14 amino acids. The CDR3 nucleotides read TGTGCCAGCAGCTTAGGTGACAGGGGGTACGAGCAGTACTTC. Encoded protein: CASSLGDRGYEQYF.

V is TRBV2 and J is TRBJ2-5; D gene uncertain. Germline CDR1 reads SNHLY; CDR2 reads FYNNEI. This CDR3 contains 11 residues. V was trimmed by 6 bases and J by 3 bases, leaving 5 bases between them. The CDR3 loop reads CASRRKETQYF. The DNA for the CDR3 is TGTGCCAGCAGGAGGAAAGAGACCCAGTACTTC. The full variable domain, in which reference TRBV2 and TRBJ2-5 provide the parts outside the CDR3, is EPEVTQTPSHQVTQMGQEVILRCVPISNHLYFYWYRQILGQKVEFLVSFYNNEISEKSEIFDDQFSVERPDGSNFTLKIRSTKLEDSAMYFCASRRKETQYFGPGTRLLVL.

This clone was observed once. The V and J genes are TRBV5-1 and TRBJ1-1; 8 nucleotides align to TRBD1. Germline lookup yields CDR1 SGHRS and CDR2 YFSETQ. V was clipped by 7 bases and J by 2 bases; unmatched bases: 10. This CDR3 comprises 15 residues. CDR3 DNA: TGCGCCAGCGCCTCAGGGGGCGCTGACAACACTGAAGCTTTCTTT. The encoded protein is CASASGGADNTEAFF.

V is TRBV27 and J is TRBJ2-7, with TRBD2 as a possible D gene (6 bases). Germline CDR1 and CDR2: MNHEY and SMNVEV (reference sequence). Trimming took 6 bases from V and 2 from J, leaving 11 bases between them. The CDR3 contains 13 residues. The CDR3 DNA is TGTGCCAGCAGCGGGGGTCAGACCTACGAGCAGTACTTC. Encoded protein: CASSGGQTYEQYF.

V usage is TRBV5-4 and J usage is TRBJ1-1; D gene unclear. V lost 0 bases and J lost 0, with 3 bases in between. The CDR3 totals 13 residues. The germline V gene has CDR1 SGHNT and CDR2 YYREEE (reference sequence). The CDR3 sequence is CASSLGVNTEAFF. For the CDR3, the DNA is TGTGCCAGCAGCTTGGGAGTGAACACTGAAGCTTTCTTT.

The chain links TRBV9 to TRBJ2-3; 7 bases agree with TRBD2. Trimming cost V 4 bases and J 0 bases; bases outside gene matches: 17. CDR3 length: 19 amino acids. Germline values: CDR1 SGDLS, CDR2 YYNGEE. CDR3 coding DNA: TGTGCCAGCAGCCCTGCTTTAGTCTGGGCGGGGGATAGCACAGATACGCAGTATTTT. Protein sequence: CASSPALVWAGDSTDTQYF.

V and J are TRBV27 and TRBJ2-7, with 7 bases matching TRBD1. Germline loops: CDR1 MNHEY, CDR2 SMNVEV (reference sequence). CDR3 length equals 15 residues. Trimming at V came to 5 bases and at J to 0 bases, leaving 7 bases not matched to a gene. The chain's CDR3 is CASSITGDSSYEQYF. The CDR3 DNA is TGTGCCAGCAGTATCACAGGGGACAGCTCCTACGAGCAGTACTTC.

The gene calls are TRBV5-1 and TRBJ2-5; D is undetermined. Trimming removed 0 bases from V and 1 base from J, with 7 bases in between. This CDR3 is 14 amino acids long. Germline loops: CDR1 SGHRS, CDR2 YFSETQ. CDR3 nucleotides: TGCGCCAGCAGCTTGGAAAACGGCCAAGAGACCCAGTACTTC. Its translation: CASSLENGQETQYF.

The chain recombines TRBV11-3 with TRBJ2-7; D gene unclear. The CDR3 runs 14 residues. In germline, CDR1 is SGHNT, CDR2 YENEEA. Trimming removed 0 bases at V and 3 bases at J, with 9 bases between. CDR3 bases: TGTGCCAGCAGCTTAGATTTCGCAGGCTACGAGCAGTACTTC. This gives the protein CASSLDFAGYEQYF.

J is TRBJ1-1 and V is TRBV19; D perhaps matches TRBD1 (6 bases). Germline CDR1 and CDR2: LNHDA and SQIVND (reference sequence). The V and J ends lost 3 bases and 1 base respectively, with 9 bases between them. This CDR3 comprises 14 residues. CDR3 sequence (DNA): TGTGCCAGTAGTATTAGGACAGCGAACACTGAAGCTTTCTTT. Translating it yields CASSIRTANTEAFF.

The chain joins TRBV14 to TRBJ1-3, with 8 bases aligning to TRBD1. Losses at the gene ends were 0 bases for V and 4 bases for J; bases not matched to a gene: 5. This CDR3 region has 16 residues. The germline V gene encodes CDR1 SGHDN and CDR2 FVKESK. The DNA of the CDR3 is TGTGCCAGCAGCCAAGATTCGGACAGGGCAGGAAACACCATATATTTT. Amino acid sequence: CASSQDSDRAGNTIYF.

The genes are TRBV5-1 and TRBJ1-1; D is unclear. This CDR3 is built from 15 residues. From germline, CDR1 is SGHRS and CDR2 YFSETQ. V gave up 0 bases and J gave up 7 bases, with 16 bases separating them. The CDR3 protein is CASSLEAGGSGEAFF. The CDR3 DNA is TGCGCCAGCAGCTTGGAGGCAGGCGGGTCCGGTGAAGCTTTCTTT. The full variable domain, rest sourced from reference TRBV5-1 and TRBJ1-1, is KAGVTQTPRYLIKTRGQQVTLSCSPISGHRSVSWYQQTPGQGLQFLFEYFSETQRNKGNFPGRFSGRQFSNSRSEMNVSTLELGDSALYLCASSLEAGGSGEAFFGQGTRLTVV.

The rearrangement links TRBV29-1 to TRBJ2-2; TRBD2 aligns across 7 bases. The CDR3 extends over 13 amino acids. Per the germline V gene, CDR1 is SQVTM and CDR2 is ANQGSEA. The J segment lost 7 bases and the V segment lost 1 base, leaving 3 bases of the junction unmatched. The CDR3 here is CSVEAGGGGELFF. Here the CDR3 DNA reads TGCAGCGTTGAAGCGGGAGGAGGCGGGGAGCTGTTTTTT.

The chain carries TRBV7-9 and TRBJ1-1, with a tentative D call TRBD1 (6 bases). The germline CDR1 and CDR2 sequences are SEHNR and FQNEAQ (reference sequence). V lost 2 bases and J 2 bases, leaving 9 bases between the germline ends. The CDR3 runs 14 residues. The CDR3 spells CASSLRGQNTEAFF. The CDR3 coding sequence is TGTGCCAGCAGCTTAAGGGGACAAAACACTGAAGCTTTCTTT.

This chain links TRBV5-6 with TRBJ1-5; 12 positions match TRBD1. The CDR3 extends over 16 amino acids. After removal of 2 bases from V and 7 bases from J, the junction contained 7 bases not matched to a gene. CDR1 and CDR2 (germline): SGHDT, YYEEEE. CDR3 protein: CASSLFRDRGPQPQHF. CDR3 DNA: TGTGCCAGCAGCTTATTCCGGGACAGGGGGCCGCAGCCCCAGCATTTT. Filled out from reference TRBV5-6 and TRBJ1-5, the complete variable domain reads DAGVTQSPTHLIKTRGQQVTLRCSPKSGHDTVSWYQQALGQGPQFIFQYYEEEERQRGNFPDRFSGHQFPNYSSELNVNALLLGDSALYLCASSLFRDRGPQPQHFGDGTRLSIL.

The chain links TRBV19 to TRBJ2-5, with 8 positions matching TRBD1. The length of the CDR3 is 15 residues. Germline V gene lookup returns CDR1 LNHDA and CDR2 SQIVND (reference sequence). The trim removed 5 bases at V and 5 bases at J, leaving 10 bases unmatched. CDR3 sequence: CASSVPGQEYETQYF. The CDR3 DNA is TGTGCCAGTAGTGTACCGGGACAGGAGTACGAGACCCAGTACTTC.

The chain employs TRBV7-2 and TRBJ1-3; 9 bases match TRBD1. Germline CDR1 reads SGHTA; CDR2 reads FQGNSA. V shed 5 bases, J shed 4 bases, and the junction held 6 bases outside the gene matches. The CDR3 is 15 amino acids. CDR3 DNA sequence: TGTGCCAGCAGCCCACAGGGGGCGTTGGGAAACACCATATATTTT. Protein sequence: CASSPQGALGNTIYF.

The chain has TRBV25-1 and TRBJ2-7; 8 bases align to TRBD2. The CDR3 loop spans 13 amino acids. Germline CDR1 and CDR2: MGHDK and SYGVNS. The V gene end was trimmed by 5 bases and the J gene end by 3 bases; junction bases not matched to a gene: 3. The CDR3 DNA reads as TGTGCCAGCAGTCGCCTAGCGGGCTACGAGCAGTACTTC. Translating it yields CASSRLAGYEQYF.

The CDR3 bases are TGTGCCAGCAGTGAAGTATCGACAGGGGGCAACACCATATATTTT. Translating it yields CASSEVSTGGNTIYF. The chain joins TRBV2 to TRBJ1-3, with 10 bases aligning to TRBD1. This CDR3 has 15 residues. Losses at the gene ends were 1 base for V and 7 bases for J; bases not matched to a gene: 4. Germline CDR1 reads SNHLY; CDR2 reads FYNNEI.

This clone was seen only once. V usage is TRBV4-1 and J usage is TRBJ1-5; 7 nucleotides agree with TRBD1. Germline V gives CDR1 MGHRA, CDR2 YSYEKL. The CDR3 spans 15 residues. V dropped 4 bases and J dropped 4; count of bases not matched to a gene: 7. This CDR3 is CASSLTGVENQPQHF. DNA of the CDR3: TGCGCCAGCAGCCTCACAGGGGTGGAAAATCAGCCCCAGCATTTT.

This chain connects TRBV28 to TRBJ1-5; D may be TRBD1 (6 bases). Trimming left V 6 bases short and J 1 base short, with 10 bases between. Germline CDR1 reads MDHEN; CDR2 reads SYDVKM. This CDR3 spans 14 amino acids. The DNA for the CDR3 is TGTGCCAGCAGATGGACAGTCAGCAATCAGCCCCAGCATTTT. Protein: CASRWTVSNQPQHF.

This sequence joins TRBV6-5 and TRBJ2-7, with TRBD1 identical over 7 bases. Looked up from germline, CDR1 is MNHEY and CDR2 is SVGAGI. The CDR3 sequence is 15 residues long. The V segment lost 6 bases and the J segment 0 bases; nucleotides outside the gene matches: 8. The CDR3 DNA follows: TGTGCCAGCAGACTGACAGGGACCTCCTCCTACGAGCAGTACTTC. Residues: CASRLTGTSSYEQYF.

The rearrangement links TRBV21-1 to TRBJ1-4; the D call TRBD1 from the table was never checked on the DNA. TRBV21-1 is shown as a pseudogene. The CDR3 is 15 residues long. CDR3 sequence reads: CASSNSGMKNEKLFF. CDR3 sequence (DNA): TGTGCCAGCAGCAATTCTGGCATGAAAAATGAAAAACTGTTTTTT.

CDR3 in amino acids: CASSSRGNTDTQYF. The CDR3 DNA reads as TGTGCCAGCAGCTCGAGGGGGAACACAGATACGCAGTATTTT. V usage is TRBV7-2 and J usage is TRBJ2-3; D perhaps matches TRBD1 (6 bases). Between the trimmed V and J ends, which lost 4 bases and 2 bases, there was a span of 10 bases. In germline, CDR1 is SGHTA, CDR2 FQGNSA. CDR3 length equals 14 residues.

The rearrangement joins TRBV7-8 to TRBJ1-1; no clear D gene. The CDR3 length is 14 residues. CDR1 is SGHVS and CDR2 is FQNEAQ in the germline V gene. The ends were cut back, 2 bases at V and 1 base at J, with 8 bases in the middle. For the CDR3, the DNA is TGTGCCAGCAGCTTATTCATTCCGAACACTGAAGCTTTCTTT. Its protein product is CASSLFIPNTEAFF.

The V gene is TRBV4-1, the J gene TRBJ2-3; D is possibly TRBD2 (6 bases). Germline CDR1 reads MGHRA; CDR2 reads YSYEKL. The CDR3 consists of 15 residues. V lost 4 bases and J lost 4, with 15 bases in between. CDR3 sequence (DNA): TGCGCCAGCAGCCTACGGGACTCGGGGGCAGATACGCAGTATTTT. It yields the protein CASSLRDSGADTQYF.

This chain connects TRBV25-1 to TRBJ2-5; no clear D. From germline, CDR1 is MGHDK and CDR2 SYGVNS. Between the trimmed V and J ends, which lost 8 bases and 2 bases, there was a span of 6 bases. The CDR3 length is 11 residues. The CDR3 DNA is TGTGCCAGCGCGAAGCAAGAGACCCAGTACTTC. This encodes CASAKQETQYF.

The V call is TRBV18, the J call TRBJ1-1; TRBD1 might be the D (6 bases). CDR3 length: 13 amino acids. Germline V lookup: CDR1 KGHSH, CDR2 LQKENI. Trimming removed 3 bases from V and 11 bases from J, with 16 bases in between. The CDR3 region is CASSPQAGDGAFF. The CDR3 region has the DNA TGTGCCAGCTCACCTCAGGCAGGGGATGGTGCTTTCTTT.

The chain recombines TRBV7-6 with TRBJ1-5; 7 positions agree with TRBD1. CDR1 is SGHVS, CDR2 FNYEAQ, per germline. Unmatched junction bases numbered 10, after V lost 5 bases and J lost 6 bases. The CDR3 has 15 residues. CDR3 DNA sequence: TGTGCCAGCAGCCCGAGACAGGGCATGATTCAGCCCCAGCATTTT. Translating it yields CASSPRQGMIQPQHF.

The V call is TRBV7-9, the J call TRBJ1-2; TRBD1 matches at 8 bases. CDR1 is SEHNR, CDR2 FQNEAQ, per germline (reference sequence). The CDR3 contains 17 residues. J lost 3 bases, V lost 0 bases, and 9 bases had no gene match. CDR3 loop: CASSLAHMDRVYYGYTF. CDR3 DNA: TGTGCCAGCAGCTTAGCCCATATGGACAGGGTTTACTATGGCTACACCTTC.

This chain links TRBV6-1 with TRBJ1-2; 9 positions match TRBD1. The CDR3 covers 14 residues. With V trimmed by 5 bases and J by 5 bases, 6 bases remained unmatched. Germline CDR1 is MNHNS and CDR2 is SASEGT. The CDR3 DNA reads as TGTGCCAGCAGTAAGGCCGGGACAGGGTATGGCTACACCTTC. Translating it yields CASSKAGTGYGYTF.

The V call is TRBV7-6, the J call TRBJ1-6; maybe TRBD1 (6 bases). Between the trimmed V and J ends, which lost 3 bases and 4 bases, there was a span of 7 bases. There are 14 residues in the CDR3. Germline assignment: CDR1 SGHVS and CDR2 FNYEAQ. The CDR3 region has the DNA TGTGCCAGCAGCTTGGACAGATATAATTCACCCCTCCACTTT. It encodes CASSLDRYNSPLHF.